This T cell receptor (beta chain) was profiled in a study of blood T cell repertoires in COVID-19. Individuals drawn from approximately 26 US areas were about 18 to 100 years old. Assignment of participants to cohorts was predicated upon participant-reported clinical history. Recovery among Cohort 3 donors was established by two negative PCRs, clearance, or symptom resolution. Germline assignment: CDR1 LNHNV and CDR2 YYDKDF (reference sequence). The V and J ends lost 0 bases and 3 bases respectively, with 9 bases between them. CDR3 length equals 15 residues. Original methodology: Cell counts per sample came from amplifying reference gene primers. The repertoire was sequenced with immunoSEQ multiplex PCR; TCRdb's copy has only in-frame clones and lacks some. V and J calls and clone size are given by that table; D and trimming were obtained from the DNA. Of fewer than 400,000 clones listed, roughly 91% were seen once; the top ten hold less than 2%.

This chain joins TRBV15 and TRBJ1-5; the D is unclear. Sequencing was carried out using PBMCs or T cells enriched from blood (not recorded which). The origin of this receptor is a woman in her thirties who had recovered from COVID-19. In DNA form, the CDR3 reads TGTGCCACCAGCAGAGATCCGCAGGTCAATCAGCCCCAGCATTTT. Protein product: CATSRDPQVNQPQHF.